A single sample gave rise to the 32 T cell receptor beta chains below, sequenced in a study of T cell responses to AZD1222 COVID-19 vaccine. Some clones are missing from TCRdb's copy, which holds only in-frame ones; the method was immunoSEQ multiplex PCR. The profile covers around 270,000 clones, with 94% appearing a single time and less than 0.6% taken by the ten largest. The sample was peripheral blood, taken 28 days after the second AZD1222 dose. The receptors were sampled from an adult who received the AZD1222 COVID-19 vaccine.

The genes are TRBV7-6 and TRBJ2-7; D is uncertain. CDR1 and CDR2 from the germline V gene are SGHVS and FNYEAQ. This CDR3 comprises 15 residues. V was clipped by 4 bases and J by 1 base, with 14 bases between them. The CDR3 here is CASSSPFLGSYEQYF. Here the CDR3 DNA reads TGTGCCAGCAGCTCCCCGTTTCTAGGGTCCTACGAGCAGTACTTC.

This chain links TRBV7-2 with TRBJ1-6, with D possibly being TRBD1 (6 bases). The CDR3 loop spans 15 amino acids. Trimming took 4 bases from V and 8 from J, leaving 15 bases between them. CDR1 is SGHTA and CDR2 is FQGNSA in the germline V gene. The CDR3 coding sequence is TGTGCCAGCAGCTCCGGCGGGGGCGAATATTCACCCCTCCACTTT. It codes for CASSSGGGEYSPLHF.

The rearrangement joins TRBV5-1 to TRBJ2-3; 7 positions agree with TRBD2. The CDR3 sequence is 14 residues long. Trimming at V came to 4 bases and at J to 2 bases, leaving 4 bases not matched to a gene. The germline CDR1 and CDR2 sequences are SGHRS and YFSETQ. The CDR3 DNA reads TGCGCCAGCAGCCCTGAGCGGGACACAGATACGCAGTATTTT. Amino acid sequence: CASSPERDTDTQYF.

The rearrangement joins TRBV5-1 to TRBJ1-5, with TRBD1 identical over 10 bases. The CDR3 totals 16 residues. Trimming removed 4 bases from V and 7 bases from J; junction bases left unmatched: 11. The germline gives CDR1 SGHRS, CDR2 YFSETQ. The CDR3 here is CASSQPGQGFRQPQHF. In DNA, the CDR3 is TGCGCCAGCAGCCAGCCGGGACAGGGGTTCAGGCAGCCCCAGCATTTT.

The chain recombines TRBV30 with TRBJ2-5, with 9 bases lining up with TRBD2. The length of the CDR3 is 13 residues. V dropped 4 bases and J dropped 4; count of bases not matched to a gene: 4. Germline CDR1 and CDR2: GTSNPN and SVGIG (reference sequence). The CDR3 sequence is CAWTVAGAETQYF. The CDR3 bases are TGTGCCTGGACTGTAGCGGGAGCAGAGACCCAGTACTTC.

V usage is TRBV9 and J usage is TRBJ1-1; D perhaps matches TRBD1 (6 bases). V was clipped by 4 bases and J by 1 base, with 14 bases between them. CDR1 is SGDLS, CDR2 YYNGEE, per germline. This CDR3 has 15 residues. This chain's CDR3 is CASSPSGRGNTEAFF. In nucleotides, the CDR3 is TGTGCCAGCAGCCCTAGCGGCAGGGGGAACACTGAAGCTTTCTTT.

V and J are TRBV21-1 and TRBJ2-1; the DNA was not used to check the table's D call, TRBD2. TRBV21-1 is a pseudogene. The CDR3 has 13 amino acids. In nucleotides, the CDR3 is TGTGCCAGCAGCAGATCGACTAGCCTGTCGCAGTTCTTC. It yields the protein CASSRSTSLSQFF.

This clone was counted once. Other DNA sequences in the sample encode the same CDR3. The rearrangement joins TRBV3-1 (or the pseudogene TRBV3-2) to TRBJ1-1; TRBD1 agrees at 10 bases. Germline CDR1 is LGHDT and CDR2 is YNNKEL (reference sequence). With 1 base clipped from V and 4 bases from J, the junction kept 3 bases outside the gene matches. There are 15 residues in the CDR3. This CDR3 reads CASSQAGTGVTEAFF. The CDR3 nucleotides are TGTGCCAGCAGCCAAGCTGGGACAGGGGTCACTGAAGCTTTCTTT.

This clone was observed a single time. The chain is built from TRBV5-6 and TRBJ2-1, with 7 nucleotides matching TRBD2. The CDR3 spans 14 residues. J gave up 7 bases and V 2 bases, and 6 bases lay outside the gene matches. CDR1 and CDR2 (germline): SGHDT, YYEEEE. CDR3 bases: TGTGCCAGCAGCTTCGATCTAGCGGCAAATGAGCAGTTCTTC. It translates to CASSFDLAANEQFF.

The chain couples TRBV7-9 to TRBJ1-1, with D unresolved. Per germline, CDR1 SEHNR and CDR2 FQNEAQ (reference sequence). The CDR3 totals 13 residues. The V end was cut by 1 base, the J end by 4 bases, with 7 bases between. The CDR3 is CASSLEVATEAFF. The DNA for the CDR3 is TGTGCCAGCAGCTTAGAAGTGGCCACTGAAGCTTTCTTT.

The chain uses TRBV6-2 or TRBV6-3 and TRBJ1-5; D call uncertain. Trimming stripped 2 bases from V and 0 bases from J, with 17 bases between. CDR1 and CDR2 (germline): MNHEY, SVGEGT. The CDR3 totals 18 residues. The CDR3 sequence is CASSYPPWTTYSNQPQHF. The CDR3 DNA follows: TGTGCCAGCAGTTACCCCCCCTGGACGACATATAGCAATCAGCCCCAGCATTTT.

The rearrangement uses TRBV5-4 and TRBJ2-1, with D perhaps matching TRBD1 (5 bases). This CDR3 spans 12 amino acids. Looked up from germline, CDR1 is SGHNT and CDR2 is YYREEE (reference sequence). V shed 6 bases and J shed 8 bases, with 12 bases lying between them. CDR3 coding DNA: TGTGCCAGCACCGAGGTAGGGGATGAGCAGTTCTTC. Translated: CASTEVGDEQFF.

This clone was seen just once. V gene TRBV10-3 combines with J gene TRBJ1-4; D not certain. The germline V and J ends were trimmed by 9 bases and 0 bases, with 8 bases remaining between them. Germline CDR1 reads ENHRY; CDR2 reads SYGVKD. The length of the CDR3 is 13 residues. The CDR3 sequence is CAIALATNEKLFF. In nucleotides, the CDR3 is TGTGCCATAGCGCTTGCAACTAATGAAAAACTGTTTTTT.

The chain combines TRBV6-2 or TRBV6-3 with TRBJ2-5; 7 bases line up with TRBD2. Germline V gene data show CDR1 as MNHEY and CDR2 as SVGEGT. Unmatched junction bases numbered 2, after V lost 4 bases and J lost 3 bases. CDR3 length: 13 amino acids. The CDR3 here is CASSWGREETQYF. The CDR3 DNA reads as TGTGCCAGCAGTTGGGGGAGGGAAGAGACCCAGTACTTC.

CDR3 bases: TGTGCCAGCAGTCGTACAGGGGTCCTAGGAAACACCATATATTTT. As protein: CASSRTGVLGNTIYF. J is TRBJ1-3 and V is TRBV2; 7 nucleotides match TRBD1. The V and J ends lost 5 bases and 4 bases, in that order; junction bases with no gene match: 8. Germline CDR1 is SNHLY and CDR2 is FYNNEI. This CDR3 has 15 amino acids.

The chain carries TRBV28 and TRBJ2-7; 8 bases agree with TRBD1. The V segment lost 3 bases and the J segment 1 base; nucleotides outside the gene matches: 8. There are 16 residues in the CDR3. The V gene's germline CDR1 is MDHEN and CDR2 SYDVKM. CDR3 bases: TGTGCCAGCAGTTTGATTGACAGGGGAGGTTCCTACGAGCAGTACTTC. Translating gives CASSLIDRGGSYEQYF.

The chain is built from TRBV24-1 and TRBJ2-1; D is uncertain. The CDR3 has 13 residues. Trimming cost V 7 bases and J 8 bases, with 14 bases left between them. CDR1 is KGHDR, CDR2 SFDVKD, per germline. CDR3 DNA: TGTGCCACCAGCATCCTACATTCCGATGAGCAGTTCTTC. This gives the protein CATSILHSDEQFF.

This chain connects TRBV4-2 to TRBJ1-4, with D uncertain. The CDR3 runs 15 residues. Germline CDR1 reads LGHNA; CDR2 reads YNFKEQ. The germline V and J ends were trimmed by 0 bases and 0 bases, with 5 bases remaining between them. CDR3: CASSQEGSTNEKLFF. In nucleotides, the CDR3 is TGTGCCAGCAGCCAAGAGGGATCAACTAATGAAAAACTGTTTTTT.

This chain uses TRBV18 with TRBJ2-6; 9 bases are a match to TRBD1. The CDR3 sequence is 17 residues long. Germline-derived CDR1 and CDR2 are KGHSH and LQKENI. V lost 4 bases to trimming and J lost 0 bases; unmatched junction nucleotides: 4. The CDR3: CASSLGQGSSGANVLTF. CDR3 nucleotide sequence: TGTGCCAGCTCACTGGGACAGGGCTCCTCTGGGGCCAACGTCCTGACTTTC. Drawing the rest from reference TRBV18 and TRBJ2-6, the complete variable domain is NAGVMQNPRHLVRRRGQEARLRCSPMKGHSHVYWYRQLPEEGLKFMVYLQKENIIDESGMPKERFSAEFPKEGPSILRIQQVVRGDSAAYFCASSLGQGSSGANVLTFGAGSRLTVL.

This clone was picked up a small number of times. The chain employs TRBV5-1 and TRBJ2-2; 9 positions match TRBD1. V was clipped by 4 bases and J by 7 bases; unmatched bases: 8. Germline CDR1 reads SGHRS; CDR2 reads YFSETQ. The CDR3 contains 15 residues. CDR3 in DNA: TGCGCCAGCAGCATGGACAGGGGAGGAGTCGGGGAGCTGTTTTTT. This encodes CASSMDRGGVGELFF.

V and J are TRBV28 and TRBJ1-5, with unresolved D. This CDR3 region has 14 residues. V lost 7 bases to trimming and J lost 2 bases, with 12 bases between them. Per germline, CDR1 MDHEN and CDR2 SYDVKM. This CDR3 reads CASTIPGGNQPQHF. The CDR3 DNA reads TGTGCCAGCACGATTCCCGGGGGCAATCAGCCCCAGCATTTT.

V gene TRBV28 combines with J gene TRBJ1-2; D uncertain. Germline lookup yields CDR1 MDHEN and CDR2 SYDVKM. This CDR3 has 12 residues. With 7 bases removed from V and 8 bases from J, the gap between germline ends came to 14 bases. The CDR3: CASTTPGFGYTF. The CDR3 nucleotides read TGTGCCAGCACCACCCCGGGATTCGGCTACACCTTC.

The J gene is TRBJ1-5, the V gene TRBV5-1; 8 bases are shared with TRBD1. Germline loops: CDR1 SGHRS, CDR2 YFSETQ. V dropped 4 bases and J dropped 7; count of bases not matched to a gene: 10. This CDR3 contains 15 residues. The CDR3 DNA is TGCGCCAGCAGCCCGGGACAGGTTCAGGGACAGCCCCAGCATTTT. Its protein is CASSPGQVQGQPQHF.

This chain connects TRBV30 to TRBJ1-1; no reliable D call. This CDR3 comprises 13 residues. The germline gives CDR1 GTSNPN, CDR2 SVGIG (reference sequence). V was cut by 2 bases and J by 1 base, with 8 bases left in between. The CDR3 protein is CAWSFASNTEAFF. DNA for the CDR3: TGTGCCTGGAGTTTCGCTTCGAACACTGAAGCTTTCTTT.

The rearrangement joins TRBV2 to TRBJ2-5; 8 bases fit TRBD2. CDR1 and CDR2 from the germline V gene are SNHLY and FYNNEI. The CDR3 spans 15 residues. The ends lost 6 bases at V and 2 bases at J; junction bases unmatched: 8. CDR3 nucleotide sequence: TGTGCCAGCAGGGGGACTAGGATAATACAAGAGACCCAGTACTTC. The encoded protein is CASRGTRIIQETQYF.

This chain uses TRBV3-1 (or the pseudogene TRBV3-2) with TRBJ1-6, with a weak D call TRBD1 (6 bases). Trimming removed 4 bases at V and 4 bases at J, with 11 bases between. The CDR3 has 15 amino acids. Germline CDR1 reads LGHDT; CDR2 reads YNNKEL (reference sequence). The chain's CDR3 is CASSLRDTYNSPLHF. CDR3 in DNA: TGTGCCAGCAGCCTCCGGGACACTTATAATTCACCCCTCCACTTT.

This sequence joins TRBV5-1 and TRBJ2-7, with D unresolved. The length of the CDR3 is 13 residues. The germline V gene has CDR1 SGHRS and CDR2 YFSETQ. Trimming left V 9 bases short and J 0 bases short, with 13 bases between. For the CDR3, the DNA is TGCGCCACTACTGACGGAAGCTCCTACGAGCAGTACTTC. This gives the protein CATTDGSSYEQYF.

J is TRBJ2-3 and V is TRBV5-4; 7 nucleotides match TRBD1. CDR3 length: 14 amino acids. The germline V gene has CDR1 SGHNT and CDR2 YYREEE (reference sequence). Losses at the gene ends were 2 bases for V and 3 bases for J; bases not matched to a gene: 3. The CDR3 sequence is CASSFVQGTDTQYF. The CDR3 coding sequence is TGTGCCAGCAGCTTTGTACAGGGGACAGATACGCAGTATTTT.

The chain couples TRBV28 to TRBJ1-6; a possible D gene is TRBD1 (6 bases). V was cut by 1 base and J by 10 bases, with 17 bases left in between. There are 16 residues in the CDR3. Looked up from germline, CDR1 is MDHEN and CDR2 is SYDVKM. The CDR3 bases are TGTGCCAGCAGTTTATTGGTCGGGGGCCTAGGATCACCCCTCCACTTT. Translation: CASSLLVGGLGSPLHF.

Only one count was recorded for this clone. The V gene is TRBV11-2, the J gene TRBJ1-2; no clear D. There are 12 residues in the CDR3. V shed 10 bases and J shed 4 bases, with 13 bases lying between them. Germline V gives CDR1 SGHAT, CDR2 FQNNGV. The CDR3 is CAIGVGPYGYTF. CDR3 nucleotides: TGTGCCATCGGCGTAGGGCCCTATGGCTACACCTTC.

This rearrangement joins TRBV19 to TRBJ1-2; 9 bases fit TRBD1. V gave up 4 bases and J gave up 7 bases; unmatched junction bases: 1. The CDR3 loop spans 12 amino acids. Germline CDR1 LNHDA, CDR2 SQIVND (reference sequence). The DNA of the CDR3 is TGTGCCAGTAGTACGGGACAGGGTGGCTACACCTTC. Its translation: CASSTGQGGYTF.

In this sample, this clone turned up once. The rearrangement links TRBV5-5 to TRBJ1-1; weak D call: TRBD1 (5 bases). The germline V gene encodes CDR1 SGHKS and CDR2 YYEKEE (reference sequence). Trimming took off 5 bases at V and 7 bases at J, with 24 bases between the two ends. CDR3 length: 16 amino acids. The CDR3 DNA reads as TGTGCCAGCAGACTCGGGGGTGTTGGCCAGACTATTGAAGCTTTCTTT. It yields the protein CASRLGGVGQTIEAFF.